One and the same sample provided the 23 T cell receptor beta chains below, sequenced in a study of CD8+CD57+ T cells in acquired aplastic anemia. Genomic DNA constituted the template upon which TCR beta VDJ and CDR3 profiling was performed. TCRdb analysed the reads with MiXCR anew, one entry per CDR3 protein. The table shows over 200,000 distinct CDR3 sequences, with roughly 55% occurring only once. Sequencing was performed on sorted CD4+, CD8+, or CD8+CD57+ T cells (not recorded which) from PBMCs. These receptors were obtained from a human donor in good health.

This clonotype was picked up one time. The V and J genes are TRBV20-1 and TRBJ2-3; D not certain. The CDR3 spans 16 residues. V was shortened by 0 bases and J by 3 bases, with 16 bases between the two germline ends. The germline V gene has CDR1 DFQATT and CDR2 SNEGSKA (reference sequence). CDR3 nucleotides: TGCAGTGCTAGAGACCCAGATATGGCGGATACAGATACGCAGTATTTT. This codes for CSARDPDMADTDTQYF.

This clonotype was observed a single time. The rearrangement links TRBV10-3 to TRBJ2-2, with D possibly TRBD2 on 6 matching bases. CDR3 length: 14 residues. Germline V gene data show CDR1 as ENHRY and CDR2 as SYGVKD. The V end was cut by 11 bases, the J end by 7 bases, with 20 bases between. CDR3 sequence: CAGGAGRAHGELFF. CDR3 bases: TGTGCCGGAGGGGCGGGCAGGGCCCACGGGGAGCTGTTTTTT.

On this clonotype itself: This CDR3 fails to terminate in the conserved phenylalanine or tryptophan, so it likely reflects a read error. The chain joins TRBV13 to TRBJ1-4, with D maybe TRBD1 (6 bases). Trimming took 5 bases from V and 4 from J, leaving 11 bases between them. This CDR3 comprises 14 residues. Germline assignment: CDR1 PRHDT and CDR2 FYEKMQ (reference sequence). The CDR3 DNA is TGTGCCAGCAGCGCCGGACAGATTAATGAAAAACTGTTTTCT. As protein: CASSAGQINEKLFS.

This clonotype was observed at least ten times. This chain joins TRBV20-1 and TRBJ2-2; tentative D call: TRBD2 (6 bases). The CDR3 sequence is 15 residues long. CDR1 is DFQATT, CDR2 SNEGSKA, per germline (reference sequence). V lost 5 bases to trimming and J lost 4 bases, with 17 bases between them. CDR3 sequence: CSAPRIGGGTGELFF. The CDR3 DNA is TGCAGTGCTCCAAGGATCGGGGGAGGCACCGGGGAGCTGTTTTTT.

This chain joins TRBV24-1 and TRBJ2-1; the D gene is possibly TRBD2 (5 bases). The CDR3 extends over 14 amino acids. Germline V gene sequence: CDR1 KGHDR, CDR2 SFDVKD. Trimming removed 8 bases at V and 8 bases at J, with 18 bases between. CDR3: CATTGRSLRDEQFF. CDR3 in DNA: TGTGCCACCACGGGGAGAAGCCTACGTGATGAGCAGTTCTTC.

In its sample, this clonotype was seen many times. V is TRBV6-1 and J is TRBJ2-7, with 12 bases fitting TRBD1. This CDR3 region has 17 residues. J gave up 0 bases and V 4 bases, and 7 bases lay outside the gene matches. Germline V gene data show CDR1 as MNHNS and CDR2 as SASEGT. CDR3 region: CASSAGQGAYDSYEQYF. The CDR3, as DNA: TGTGCCAGCAGTGCGGGACAGGGGGCCTATGACTCCTACGAGCAGTACTTC.

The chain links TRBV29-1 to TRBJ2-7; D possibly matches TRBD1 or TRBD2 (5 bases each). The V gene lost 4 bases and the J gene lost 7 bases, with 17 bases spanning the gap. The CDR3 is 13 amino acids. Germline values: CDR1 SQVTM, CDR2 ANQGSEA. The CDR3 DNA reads TGCAGCGTTGTGGAAGGGGCAGAGGGAGAGCAGTACTTC. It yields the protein CSVVEGAEGEQYF.

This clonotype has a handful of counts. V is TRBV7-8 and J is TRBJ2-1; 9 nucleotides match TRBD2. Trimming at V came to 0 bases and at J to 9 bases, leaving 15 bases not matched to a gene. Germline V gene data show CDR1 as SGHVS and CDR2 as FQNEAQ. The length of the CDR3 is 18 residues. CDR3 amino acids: CASSLAWRIAGVRREQFF. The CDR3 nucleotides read TGTGCCAGCAGCTTAGCGTGGCGAATAGCGGGGGTACGACGTGAGCAGTTCTTC.

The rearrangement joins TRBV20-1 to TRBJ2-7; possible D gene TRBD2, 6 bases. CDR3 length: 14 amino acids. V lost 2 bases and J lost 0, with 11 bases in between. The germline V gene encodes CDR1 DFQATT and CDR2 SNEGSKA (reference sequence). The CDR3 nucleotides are TGCAGTGCTAGAAAGGAGGGGAGCTCCTACGAGCAGTACTTC. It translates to CSARKEGSSYEQYF.

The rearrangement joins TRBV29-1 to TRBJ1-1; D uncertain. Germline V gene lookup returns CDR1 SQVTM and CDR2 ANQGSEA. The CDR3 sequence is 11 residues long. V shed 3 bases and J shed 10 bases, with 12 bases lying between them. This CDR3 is CSVDSVGSAFF. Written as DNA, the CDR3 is TGCAGCGTTGACAGTGTGGGTTCAGCTTTCTTT.

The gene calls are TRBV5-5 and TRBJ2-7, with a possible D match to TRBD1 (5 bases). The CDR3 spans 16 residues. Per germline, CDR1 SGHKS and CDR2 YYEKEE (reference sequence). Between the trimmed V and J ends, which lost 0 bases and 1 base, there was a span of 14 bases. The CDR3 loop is CASSLGVWGTSYEQYF. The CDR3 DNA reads TGTGCCAGCAGCTTGGGTGTTTGGGGCACTTCCTACGAGCAGTACTTC.

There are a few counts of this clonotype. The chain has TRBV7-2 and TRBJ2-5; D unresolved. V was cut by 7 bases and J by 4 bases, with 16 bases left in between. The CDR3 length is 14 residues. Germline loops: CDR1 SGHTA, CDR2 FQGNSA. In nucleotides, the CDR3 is TGTGCCAGCAAGCCGAGTGGTAGGCTAGAGACCCAGTACTTC. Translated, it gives CASKPSGRLETQYF.

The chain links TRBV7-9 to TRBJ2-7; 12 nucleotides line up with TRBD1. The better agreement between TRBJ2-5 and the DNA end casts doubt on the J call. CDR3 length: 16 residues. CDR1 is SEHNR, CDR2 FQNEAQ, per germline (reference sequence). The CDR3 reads CASSPGTGGGALTQYF. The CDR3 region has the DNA TGTGCCAGCAGCCCGGGGACAGGGGGCGGCGCGTTGACCCAGTACTTC.

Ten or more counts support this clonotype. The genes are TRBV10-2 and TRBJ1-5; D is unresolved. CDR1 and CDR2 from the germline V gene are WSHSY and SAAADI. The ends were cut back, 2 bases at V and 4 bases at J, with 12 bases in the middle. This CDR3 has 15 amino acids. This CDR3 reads CASSEDGYSNQPQHF. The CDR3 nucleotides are TGCGCCAGCAGTGAGGACGGGTACTCGAATCAGCCCCAGCATTTT.

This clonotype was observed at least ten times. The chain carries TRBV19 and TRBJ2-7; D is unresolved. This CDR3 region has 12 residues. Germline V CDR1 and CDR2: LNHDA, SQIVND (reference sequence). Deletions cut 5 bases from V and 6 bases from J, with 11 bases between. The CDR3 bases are TGTGCCAGTAGTTCCAATGGGTTCGAGCAGTACTTC. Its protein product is CASSSNGFEQYF. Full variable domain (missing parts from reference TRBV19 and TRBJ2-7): DGGITQSPKYLFRKEGQNVTLSCEQNLNHDAMYWYRQDPGQGLRLIYYSQIVNDFQKGDIAEGYSVSREKKESFPLTVTSAQKNPTAFYLCASSSNGFEQYFGPGTRLTVT.

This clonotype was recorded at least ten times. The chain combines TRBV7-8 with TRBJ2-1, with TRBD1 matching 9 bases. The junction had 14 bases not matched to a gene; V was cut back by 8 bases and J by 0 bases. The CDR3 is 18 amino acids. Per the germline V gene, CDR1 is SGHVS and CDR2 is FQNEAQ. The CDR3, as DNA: TGTGCCAGCGATCTCACAGGGGGCCTACAGAGCTCCTACAATGAGCAGTTCTTC. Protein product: CASDLTGGLQSSYNEQFF.

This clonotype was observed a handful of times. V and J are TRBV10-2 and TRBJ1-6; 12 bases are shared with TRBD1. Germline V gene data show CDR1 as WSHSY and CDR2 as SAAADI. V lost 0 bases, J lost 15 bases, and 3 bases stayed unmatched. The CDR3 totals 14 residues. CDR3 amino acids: CASSESGQGANLHF. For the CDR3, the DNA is TGCGCCAGCAGTGAGTCGGGACAGGGGGCTAACCTCCACTTT.

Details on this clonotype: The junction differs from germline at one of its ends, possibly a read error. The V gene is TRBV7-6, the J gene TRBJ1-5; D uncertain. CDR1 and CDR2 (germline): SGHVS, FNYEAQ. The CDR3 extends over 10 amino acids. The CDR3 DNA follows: TGTGCTAGCAGCTTAGTTGCCCAGCATTTT. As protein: CASSLVAQHF.

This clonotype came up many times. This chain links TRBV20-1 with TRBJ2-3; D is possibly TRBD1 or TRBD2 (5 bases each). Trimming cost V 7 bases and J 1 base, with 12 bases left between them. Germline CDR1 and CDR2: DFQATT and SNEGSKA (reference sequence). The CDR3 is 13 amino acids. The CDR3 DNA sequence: TGCAGTGTGAGGGGTGCACGCACAGATACGCAGTATTTT. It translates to CSVRGARTDTQYF.

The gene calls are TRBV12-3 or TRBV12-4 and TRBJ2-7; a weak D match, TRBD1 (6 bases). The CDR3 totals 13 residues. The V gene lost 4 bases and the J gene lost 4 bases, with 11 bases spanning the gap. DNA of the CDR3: TGTGCCAGCAGTTGGGACACAGAATACGAGCAGTACTTC. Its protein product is CASSWDTEYEQYF.

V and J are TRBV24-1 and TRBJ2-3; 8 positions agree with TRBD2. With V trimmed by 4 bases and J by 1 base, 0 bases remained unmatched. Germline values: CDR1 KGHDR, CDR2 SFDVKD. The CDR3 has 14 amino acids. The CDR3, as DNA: TGTGCCACCAGTGAGCGGGGGGGCACAGATACGCAGTATTTT. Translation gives CATSERGGTDTQYF.

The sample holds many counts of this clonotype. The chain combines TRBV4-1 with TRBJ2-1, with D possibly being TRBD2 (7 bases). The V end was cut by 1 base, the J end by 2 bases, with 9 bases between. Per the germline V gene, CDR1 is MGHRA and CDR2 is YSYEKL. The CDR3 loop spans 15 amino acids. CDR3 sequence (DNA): TGCGCCAGCAGCCAAGGAGGGGGGGCCTACAATGAGCAGTTCTTC. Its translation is CASSQGGGAYNEQFF.

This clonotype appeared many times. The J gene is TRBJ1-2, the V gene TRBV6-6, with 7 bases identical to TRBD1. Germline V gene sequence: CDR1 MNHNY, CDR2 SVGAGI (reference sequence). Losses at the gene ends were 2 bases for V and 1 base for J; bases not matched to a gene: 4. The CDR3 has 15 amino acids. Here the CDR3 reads CASSYTDRDNYGYTF. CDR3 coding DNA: TGTGCCAGCAGTTACACCGACAGGGATAACTATGGCTACACCTTC.